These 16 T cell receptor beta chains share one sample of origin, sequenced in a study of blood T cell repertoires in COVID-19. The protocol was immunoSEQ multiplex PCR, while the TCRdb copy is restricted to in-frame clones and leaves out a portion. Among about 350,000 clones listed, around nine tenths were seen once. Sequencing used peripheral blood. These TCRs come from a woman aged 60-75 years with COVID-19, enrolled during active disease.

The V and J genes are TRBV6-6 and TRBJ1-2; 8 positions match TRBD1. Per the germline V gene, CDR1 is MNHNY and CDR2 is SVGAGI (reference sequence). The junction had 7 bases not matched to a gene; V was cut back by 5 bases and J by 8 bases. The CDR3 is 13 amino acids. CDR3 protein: CASSGGQGGGYTF. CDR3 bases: TGTGCCAGCAGTGGAGGACAGGGAGGGGGCTACACCTTC.

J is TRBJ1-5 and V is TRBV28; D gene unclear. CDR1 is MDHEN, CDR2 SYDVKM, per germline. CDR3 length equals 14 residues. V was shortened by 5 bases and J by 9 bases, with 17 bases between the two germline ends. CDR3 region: CASSPRTAGGPQHF. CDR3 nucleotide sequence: TGTGCCAGCAGTCCCCGGACGGCCGGAGGGCCCCAGCATTTT. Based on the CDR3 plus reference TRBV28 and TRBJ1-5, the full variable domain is DVKVTQSSRYLVKRTGEKVFLECVQDMDHENMFWYRQDPGLGLRLIYFSYDVKMKEKGDIPEGYSVSREKKERFSLILESASTNQTSMYLCASSPRTAGGPQHFGDGTRLSIL.

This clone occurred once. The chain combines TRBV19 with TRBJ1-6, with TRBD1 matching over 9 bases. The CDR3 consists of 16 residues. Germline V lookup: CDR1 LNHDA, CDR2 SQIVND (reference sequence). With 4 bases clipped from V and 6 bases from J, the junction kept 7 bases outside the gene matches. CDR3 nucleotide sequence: TGTGCCAGTAGTAGGGGGACGGGACAGGGTAATTCACCCCTCCACTTT. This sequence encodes CASSRGTGQGNSPLHF.

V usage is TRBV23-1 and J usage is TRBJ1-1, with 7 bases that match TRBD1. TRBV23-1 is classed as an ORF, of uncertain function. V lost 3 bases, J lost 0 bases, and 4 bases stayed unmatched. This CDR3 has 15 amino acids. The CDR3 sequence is CASSHQQGLNTEAFF. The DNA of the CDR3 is TGCGCCAGCAGTCACCAACAGGGGTTGAACACTGAAGCTTTCTTT.

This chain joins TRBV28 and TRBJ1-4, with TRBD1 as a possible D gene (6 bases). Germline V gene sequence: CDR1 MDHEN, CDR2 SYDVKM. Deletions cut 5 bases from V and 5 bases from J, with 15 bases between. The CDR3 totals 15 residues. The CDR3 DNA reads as TGTGCCAGCAGTACCAGACAGAGGGGGAATGAAAAACTGTTTTTT. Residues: CASSTRQRGNEKLFF.

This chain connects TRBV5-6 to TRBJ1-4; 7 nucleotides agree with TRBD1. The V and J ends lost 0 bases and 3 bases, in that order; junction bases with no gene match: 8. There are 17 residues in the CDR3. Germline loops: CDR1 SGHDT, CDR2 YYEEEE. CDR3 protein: CASSLVRQGGSNEKLFF. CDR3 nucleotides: TGTGCCAGCAGCTTGGTCCGACAGGGTGGGTCTAATGAAAAACTGTTTTTT.

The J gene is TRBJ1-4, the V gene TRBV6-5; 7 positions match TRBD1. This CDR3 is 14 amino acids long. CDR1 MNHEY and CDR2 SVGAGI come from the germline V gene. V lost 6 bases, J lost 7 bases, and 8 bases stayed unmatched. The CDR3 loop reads CASRRDRVGEKLFF. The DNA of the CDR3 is TGTGCCAGCAGGAGAGACAGGGTTGGTGAAAAACTGTTTTTT.

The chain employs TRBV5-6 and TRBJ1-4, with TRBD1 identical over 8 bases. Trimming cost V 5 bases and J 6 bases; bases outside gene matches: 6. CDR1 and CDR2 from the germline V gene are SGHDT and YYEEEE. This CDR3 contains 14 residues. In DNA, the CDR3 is TGTGCCAGCAGAGGACAGGGTGTGGATGAAAAACTGTTTTTT. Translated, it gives CASRGQGVDEKLFF.

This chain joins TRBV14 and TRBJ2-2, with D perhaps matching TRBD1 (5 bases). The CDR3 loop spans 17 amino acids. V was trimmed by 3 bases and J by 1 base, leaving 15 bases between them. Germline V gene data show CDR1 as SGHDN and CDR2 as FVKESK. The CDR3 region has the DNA TGTGCCAGCAGCCAGGCACAGGCATTCTGGAACACCGGGGAGCTGTTTTTT. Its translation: CASSQAQAFWNTGELFF.

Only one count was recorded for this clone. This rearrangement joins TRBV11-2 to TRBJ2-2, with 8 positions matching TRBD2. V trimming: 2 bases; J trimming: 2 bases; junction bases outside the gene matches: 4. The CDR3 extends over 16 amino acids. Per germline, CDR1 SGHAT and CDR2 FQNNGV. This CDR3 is CASSLTGGINTGELFF. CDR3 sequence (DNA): TGTGCCAGCAGCTTAACGGGGGGGATAAACACCGGGGAGCTGTTTTTT.

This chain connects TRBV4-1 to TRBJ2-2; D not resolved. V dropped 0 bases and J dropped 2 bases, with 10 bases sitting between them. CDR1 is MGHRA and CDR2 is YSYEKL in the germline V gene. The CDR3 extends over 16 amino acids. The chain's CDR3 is CASSQDKRSNTGELFF. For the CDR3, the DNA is TGCGCCAGCAGCCAAGATAAGAGGTCCAACACCGGGGAGCTGTTTTTT.

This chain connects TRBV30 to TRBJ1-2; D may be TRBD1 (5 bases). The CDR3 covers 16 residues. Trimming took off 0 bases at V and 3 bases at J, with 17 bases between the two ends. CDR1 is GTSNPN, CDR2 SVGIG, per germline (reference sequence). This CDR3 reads CAWSVYPQEGYYGYTF. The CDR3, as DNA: TGTGCCTGGAGTGTGTACCCGCAGGAGGGGTACTATGGCTACACCTTC.

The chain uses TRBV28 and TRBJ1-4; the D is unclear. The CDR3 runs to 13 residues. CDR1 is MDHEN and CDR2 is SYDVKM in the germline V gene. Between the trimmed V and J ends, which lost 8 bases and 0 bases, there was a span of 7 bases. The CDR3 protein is CASGFTTNEKLFF. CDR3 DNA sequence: TGTGCCAGCGGCTTTACAACTAATGAAAAACTGTTTTTT. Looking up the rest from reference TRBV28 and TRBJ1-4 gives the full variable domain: DVKVTQSSRYLVKRTGEKVFLECVQDMDHENMFWYRQDPGLGLRLIYFSYDVKMKEKGDIPEGYSVSREKKERFSLILESASTNQTSMYLCASGFTTNEKLFFGSGTQLSVL.

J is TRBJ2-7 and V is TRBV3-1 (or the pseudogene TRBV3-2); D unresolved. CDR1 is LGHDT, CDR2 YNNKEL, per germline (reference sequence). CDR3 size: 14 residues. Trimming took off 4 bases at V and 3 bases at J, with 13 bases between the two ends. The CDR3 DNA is TGTGCCAGCAGCCTGAATAGGCGGTTCTACGAGCAGTACTTC. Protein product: CASSLNRRFYEQYF.

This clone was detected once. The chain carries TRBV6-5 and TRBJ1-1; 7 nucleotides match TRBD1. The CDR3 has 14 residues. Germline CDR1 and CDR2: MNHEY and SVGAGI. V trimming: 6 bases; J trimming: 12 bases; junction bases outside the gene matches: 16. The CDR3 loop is CASSQGGRIRETFF. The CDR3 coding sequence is TGTGCCAGCAGCCAGGGGGGAAGGATCCGAGAAACTTTCTTT.

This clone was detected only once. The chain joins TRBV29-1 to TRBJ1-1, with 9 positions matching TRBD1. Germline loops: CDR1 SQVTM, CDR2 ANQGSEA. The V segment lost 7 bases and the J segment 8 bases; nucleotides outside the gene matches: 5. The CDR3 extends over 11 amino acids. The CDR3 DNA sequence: TGCAGCGCCGAAGGACAGGGGGAAGCTTTCTTT. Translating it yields CSAEGQGEAFF.